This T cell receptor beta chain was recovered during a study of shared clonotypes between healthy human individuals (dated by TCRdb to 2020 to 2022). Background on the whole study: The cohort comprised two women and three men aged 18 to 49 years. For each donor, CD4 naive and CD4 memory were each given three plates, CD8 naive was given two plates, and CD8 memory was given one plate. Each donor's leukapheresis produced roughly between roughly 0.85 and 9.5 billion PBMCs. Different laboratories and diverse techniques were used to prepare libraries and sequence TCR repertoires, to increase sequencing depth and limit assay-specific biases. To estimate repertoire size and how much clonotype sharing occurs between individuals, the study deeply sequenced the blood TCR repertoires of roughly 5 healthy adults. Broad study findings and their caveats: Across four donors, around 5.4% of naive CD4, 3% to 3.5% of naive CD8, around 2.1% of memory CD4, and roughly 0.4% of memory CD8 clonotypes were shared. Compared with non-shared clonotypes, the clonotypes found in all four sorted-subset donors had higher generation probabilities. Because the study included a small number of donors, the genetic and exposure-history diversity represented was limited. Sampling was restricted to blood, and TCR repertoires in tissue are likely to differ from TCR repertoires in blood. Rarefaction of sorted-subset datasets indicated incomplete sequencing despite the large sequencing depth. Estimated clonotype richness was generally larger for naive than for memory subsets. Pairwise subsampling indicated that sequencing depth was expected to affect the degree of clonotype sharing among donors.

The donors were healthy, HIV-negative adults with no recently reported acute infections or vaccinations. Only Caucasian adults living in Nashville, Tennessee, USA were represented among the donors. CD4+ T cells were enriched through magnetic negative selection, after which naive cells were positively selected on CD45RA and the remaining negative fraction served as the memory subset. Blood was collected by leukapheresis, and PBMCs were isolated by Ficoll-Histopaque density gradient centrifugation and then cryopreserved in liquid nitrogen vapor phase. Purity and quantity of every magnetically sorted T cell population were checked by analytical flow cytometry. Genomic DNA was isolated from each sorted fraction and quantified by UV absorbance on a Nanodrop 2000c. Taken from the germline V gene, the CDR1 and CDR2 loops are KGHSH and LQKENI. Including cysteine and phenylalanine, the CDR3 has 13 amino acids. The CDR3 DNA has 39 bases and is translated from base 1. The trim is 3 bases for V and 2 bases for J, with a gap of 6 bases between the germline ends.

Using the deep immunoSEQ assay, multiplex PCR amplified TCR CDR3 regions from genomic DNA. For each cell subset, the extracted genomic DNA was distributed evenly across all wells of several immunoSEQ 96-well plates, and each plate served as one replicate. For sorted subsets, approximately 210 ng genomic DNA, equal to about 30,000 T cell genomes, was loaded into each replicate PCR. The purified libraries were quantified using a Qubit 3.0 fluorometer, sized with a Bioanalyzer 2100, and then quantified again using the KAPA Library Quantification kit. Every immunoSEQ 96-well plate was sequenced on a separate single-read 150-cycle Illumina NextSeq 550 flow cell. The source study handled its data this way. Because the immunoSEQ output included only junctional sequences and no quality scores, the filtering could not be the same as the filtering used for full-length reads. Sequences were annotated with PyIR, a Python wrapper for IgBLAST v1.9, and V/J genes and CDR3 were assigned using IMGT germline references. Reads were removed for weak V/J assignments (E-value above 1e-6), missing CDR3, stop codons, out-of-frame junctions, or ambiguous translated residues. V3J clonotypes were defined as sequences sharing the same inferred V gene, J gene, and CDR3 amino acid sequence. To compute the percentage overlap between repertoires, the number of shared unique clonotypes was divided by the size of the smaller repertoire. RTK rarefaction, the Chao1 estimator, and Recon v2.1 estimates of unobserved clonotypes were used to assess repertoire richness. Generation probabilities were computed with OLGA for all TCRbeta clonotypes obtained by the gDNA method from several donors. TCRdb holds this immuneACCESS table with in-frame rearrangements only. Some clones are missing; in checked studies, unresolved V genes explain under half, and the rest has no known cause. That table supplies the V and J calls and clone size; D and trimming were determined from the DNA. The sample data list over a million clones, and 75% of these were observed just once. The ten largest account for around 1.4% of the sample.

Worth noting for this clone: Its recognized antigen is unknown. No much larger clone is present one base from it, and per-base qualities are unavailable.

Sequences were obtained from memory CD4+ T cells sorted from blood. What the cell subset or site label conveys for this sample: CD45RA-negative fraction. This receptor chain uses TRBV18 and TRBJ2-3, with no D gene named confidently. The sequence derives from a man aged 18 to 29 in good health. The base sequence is TGTGCCAGCTCACCCCGGACCACAGATACGCAGTATTTT. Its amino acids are CASSPRTTDTQYF.